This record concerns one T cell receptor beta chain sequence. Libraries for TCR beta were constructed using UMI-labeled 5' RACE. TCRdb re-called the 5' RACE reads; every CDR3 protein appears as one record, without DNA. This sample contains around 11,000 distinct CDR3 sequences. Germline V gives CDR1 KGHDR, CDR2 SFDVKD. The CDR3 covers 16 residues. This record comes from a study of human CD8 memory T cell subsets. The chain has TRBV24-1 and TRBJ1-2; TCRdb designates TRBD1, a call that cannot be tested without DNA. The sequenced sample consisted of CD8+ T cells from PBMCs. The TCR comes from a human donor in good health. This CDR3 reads CATSDPDGEALYGYTF.